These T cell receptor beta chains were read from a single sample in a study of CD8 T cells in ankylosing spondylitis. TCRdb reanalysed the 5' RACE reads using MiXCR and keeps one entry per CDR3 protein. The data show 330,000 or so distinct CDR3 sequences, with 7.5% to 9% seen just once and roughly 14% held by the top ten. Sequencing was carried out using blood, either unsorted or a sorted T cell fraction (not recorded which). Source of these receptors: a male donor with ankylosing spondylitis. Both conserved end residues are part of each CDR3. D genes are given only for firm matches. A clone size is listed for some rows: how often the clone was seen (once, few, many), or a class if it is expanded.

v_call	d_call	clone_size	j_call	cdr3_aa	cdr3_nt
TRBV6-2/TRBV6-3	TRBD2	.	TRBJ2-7	CASSTLTSVAYEQYF	TGTGCCAGCAGTACCTTGACTAGCGTGGCCTACGAGCAGTACTTC
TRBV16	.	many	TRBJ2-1	CASSPRPGYNEQFF	TGTGCCAGCAGCCCCCGTCCGGGGTACAATGAGCAGTTCTTC
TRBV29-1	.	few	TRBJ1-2	CSVERGGRGYTF	TGCAGCGTGGAACGAGGCGGGAGAGGCTACACCTTC
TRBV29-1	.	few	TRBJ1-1	CSVSQIGVEAFF	TGCAGCGTGTCCCAAATCGGGGTTGAAGCTTTCTTT
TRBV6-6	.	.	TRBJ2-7	CASNPGRVHEQYF	TGTGCCAGCAACCCCGGCAGGGTCCACGAGCAGTACTTC
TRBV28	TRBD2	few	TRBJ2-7	CASHLGGTSGSYEQYF	TGTGCCAGTCACCTTGGCGGGACTAGCGGCTCCTACGAGCAGTACTTC
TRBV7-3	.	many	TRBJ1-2	CASSSQGGLIGGGYTF	TGTGCCAGCAGCTCCCAAGGGGGGCTAATTGGAGGCGGCTACACCTTC
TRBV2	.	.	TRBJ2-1	CASFSVNEQFF	TGTGCCAGCTTCTCCGTGAATGAGCAGTTCTTC
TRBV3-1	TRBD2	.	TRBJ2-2	CASSQEWLGEGRTGELFF	TGTGCCAGCAGCCAAGAATGGTTAGGGGAGGGCCGTACCGGGGAGCTGTTTTTT
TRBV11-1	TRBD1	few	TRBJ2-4	CASSLVSGTGQNIQYF	TGTGCCAGCAGCTTAGTTTCCGGGACAGGGCAAAACATTCAGTACTTC
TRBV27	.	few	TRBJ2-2	CASSLGASTGELFF	TGTGCCAGCAGTTTAGGGGCCAGCACCGGGGAGCTGTTTTTT
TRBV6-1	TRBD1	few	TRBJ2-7	CASREGYRGHFYEQYF	TGTGCCAGCAGGGAAGGCTACAGGGGACACTTCTACGAGCAGTACTTC
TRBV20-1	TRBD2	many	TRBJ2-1	CSAPTSPSYNEQFF	TGCAGTGCACCGACTAGCCCCTCCTACAATGAGCAGTTCTTC
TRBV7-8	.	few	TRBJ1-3	CASSLAPTGIGNTIYF	TGTGCCAGCAGCTTAGCCCCTACAGGGATTGGAAACACCATATATTTT
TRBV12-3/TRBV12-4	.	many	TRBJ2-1	CASSLVWGELYNEQFF	TGTGCCAGCAGTTTAGTCTGGGGGGAGCTTTACAATGAGCAGTTCTTC
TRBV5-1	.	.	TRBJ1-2	CASSLDRSYGYTF	TGCGCCAGCAGCTTGGACAGATCCTATGGCTACACCTTC
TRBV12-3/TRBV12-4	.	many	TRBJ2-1	CASSFLPGTEDGDEQFF	TGTGCCAGCAGTTTCCTCCCCGGGACCGAAGATGGCGATGAGCAGTTCTTC
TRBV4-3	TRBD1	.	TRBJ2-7	CASSHGDRGYEQYF	TGCGCCAGCAGCCACGGGGACAGGGGTTACGAGCAGTACTTC
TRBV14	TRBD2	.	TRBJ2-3	CASSQTAGGPRGGDTQYF	TGTGCCAGCAGCCAAACAGCGGGAGGGCCTCGCGGGGGAGATACGCAGTATTTT
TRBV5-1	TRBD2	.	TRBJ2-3	CASTTGTSLTDTQYF	TGCGCCAGCACAACCGGGACTAGCCTCACAGATACGCAGTATTTT
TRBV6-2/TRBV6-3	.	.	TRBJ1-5	CASSYLVNRNQPQHF	TGTGCCAGCAGTTACCTGGTCAATCGCAATCAGCCCCAGCATTTT
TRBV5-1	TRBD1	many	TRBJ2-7	CASSLTGVNEQYF	TGCGCCAGCAGCCTCACAGGGGTGAACGAGCAGTACTTC
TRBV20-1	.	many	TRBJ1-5	CSAFPPPHNQPQHF	TGCAGTGCATTCCCCCCCCCACACAATCAGCCCCAGCATTTT
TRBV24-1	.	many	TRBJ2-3	CATSEGTDTQYF	TGTGCCACCAGTGAGGGCACAGATACGCAGTATTTT
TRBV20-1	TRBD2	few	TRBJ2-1	CSAEGTSGKVVIYDPWNEQFF	TGCAGTGCTGAGGGGACTAGCGGGAAGGTCGTGATATATGATCCTTGGAATGAGCAGTTCTTC
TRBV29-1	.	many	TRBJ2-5	CSVGRWTASSPETQYF	TGCAGCGTCGGTCGGTGGACAGCCAGTTCTCCAGAGACCCAGTACTTC
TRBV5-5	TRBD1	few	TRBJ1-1	CASSNRQGSPYTEAFF	TGTGCCAGCAGTAACCGACAGGGAAGCCCTTACACTGAAGCTTTCTTT
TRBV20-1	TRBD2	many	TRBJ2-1	CSARGGNSGRYNEQFF	TGCAGTGCTAGAGGGGGAAATAGCGGGAGGTACAATGAGCAGTTCTTC
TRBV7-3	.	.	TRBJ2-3	CASSSLRGTDTQYF	TGTGCCAGCAGCTCCCTGCGGGGCACAGATACGCAGTATTTT
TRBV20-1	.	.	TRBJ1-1	CSAPEGGGNWNTEAFF	TGCAGTGCACCCGAGGGGGGCGGAAATTGGAACACTGAAGCTTTCTTT
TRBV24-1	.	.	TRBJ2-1	CATRRVTRSRYNEQFF	TGTGCCACCAGAAGGGTCACCAGATCTCGATACAATGAGCAGTTCTTC
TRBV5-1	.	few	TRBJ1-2	CASSPAGGFGYTF	TGCGCCAGCAGCCCCGCGGGGGGGTTTGGCTACACCTTC
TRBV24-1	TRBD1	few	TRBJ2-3	CATSDGDSGTDTQYF	TGTGCCACCAGTGATGGGGACAGCGGCACAGATACGCAGTATTTT
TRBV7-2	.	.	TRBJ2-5	CASSVGTGEETQYF	TGTGCCAGCAGCGTCGGGACCGGAGAAGAGACCCAGTACTTC
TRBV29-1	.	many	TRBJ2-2	CSVETGNRDPGELFF	TGCAGCGTTGAGACCGGAAACAGGGATCCCGGGGAGCTGTTTTTT
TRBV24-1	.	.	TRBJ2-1	CATSAVTGPDNEQFF	TGTGCCACCAGTGCCGTAACGGGGCCCGACAATGAGCAGTTCTTC
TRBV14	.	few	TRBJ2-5	CASSHRPGPKYF	TGTGCCAGCAGCCACCGACCGGGACCTAAGTACTTC
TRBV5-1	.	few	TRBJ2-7	CASSFAGSPYEQYF	TGCGCCAGCAGCTTCGCGGGAAGTCCTTACGAGCAGTACTTC
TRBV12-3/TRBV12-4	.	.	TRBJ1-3	CASITTQGTGNTIYF	TGTGCCAGCATCACTACCCAGGGGACAGGAAACACCATATATTTT
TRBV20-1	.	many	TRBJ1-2	CSASPQGRDLNYGYTF	TGCAGTGCTAGTCCCCAGGGAAGGGATCTTAACTATGGCTACACCTTC
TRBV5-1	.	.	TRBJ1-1	CASRAGGNTEAFF	TGCGCCAGTAGGGCTGGGGGGAACACTGAAGCTTTCTTT
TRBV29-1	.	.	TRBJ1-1	CSVERSGTEAFF	TGCAGCGTTGAACGGAGTGGCACTGAAGCTTTCTTT
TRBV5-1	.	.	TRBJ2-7	CASSMGHLGYEQYF	TGCGCCAGCAGCATGGGACACCTCGGGTACGAGCAGTACTTC